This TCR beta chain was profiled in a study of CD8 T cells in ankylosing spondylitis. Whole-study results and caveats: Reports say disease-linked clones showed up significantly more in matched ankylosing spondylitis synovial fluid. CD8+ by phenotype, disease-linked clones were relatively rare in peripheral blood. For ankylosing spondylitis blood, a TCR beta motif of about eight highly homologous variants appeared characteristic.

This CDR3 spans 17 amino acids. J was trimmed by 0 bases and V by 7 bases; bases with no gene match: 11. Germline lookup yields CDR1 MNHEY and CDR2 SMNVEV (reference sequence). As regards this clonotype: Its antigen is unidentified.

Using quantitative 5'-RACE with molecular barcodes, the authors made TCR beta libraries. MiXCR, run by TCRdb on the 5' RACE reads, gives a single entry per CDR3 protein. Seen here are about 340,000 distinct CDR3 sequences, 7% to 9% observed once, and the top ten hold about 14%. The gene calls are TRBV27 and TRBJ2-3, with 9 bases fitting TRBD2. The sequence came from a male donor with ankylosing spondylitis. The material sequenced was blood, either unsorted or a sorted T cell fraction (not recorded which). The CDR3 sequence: CASNLGGLAGSTDTQYF. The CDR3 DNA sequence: TGTGCCAGCAACCTGGGAGGCCTAGCGGGGAGCACAGATACGCAGTATTTT.